This T cell receptor (beta chain) was captured by sequencing in a study of cytomegalovirus exposure and HLA in healthy donors. The overall study: HLA-typed donors were the source of approximately 80 million unique TCRs, which an early data release held. Study-wide results and limits: Another analysis was done later, and it associated roughly 15,000 TCR beta sequences with HLA alleles at 0.05 false discovery rate.

A multiplex PCR was run with 60 Vbeta primers and 13 Jbeta primers. Generated by immunoSEQ multiplex PCR, the TCRdb table keeps only in-frame clones and is missing some. Seen here are 130,000 or so clones, 77% observed once, and the top ten hold 1.6%. The V end was cut by 1 base, the J end by 0 bases, with 10 bases between. This CDR3 is 16 amino acids long. CDR1 and CDR2 (germline): LNHNV, YYDKDF (reference sequence). About this clone: Its antigen is still unknown.

The source material was PBMCs. The V gene is TRBV15, the J gene TRBJ2-1; a possible D gene is TRBD2 (5 bases). The sequence came from a female donor in good health and CMV-seronegative. CDR3: CATSRGLGSSYNEQFF. Written as DNA, the CDR3 is TGTGCCACCAGCAGAGGCCTGGGGAGCTCCTACAATGAGCAGTTCTTC.